Detailed here is one TCR beta chain. Its antigen remains unknown. The entry originates in a study of post-analysis software for immune sequencing data. Study-level information: Progressive-relapsing, secondary progressive and relapsing-remitting multiple sclerosis were among the disease courses included. Study observations and caveats: Same-batch samples co-clustered strongly by F measure. Controls had significantly higher normalized Chao1 diversity than multiple sclerosis patients.

The authors incorporated unique molecular identifiers into the TCR beta cDNA libraries. Out of about 1 to 11 million T cells, about 520,000 cDNA molecules were generated. TCRdb used MiXCR to reprocess the PCR reads, holding one entry per CDR3 protein. The sample carries roughly 620,000 distinct CDR3 sequences, roughly 46% recorded once. This receptor was taken from a girl aged 10 to 17 with multiple sclerosis. Sequenced sample: blood.

CDR3 sequence: CSAREDGNTEAFF. The CDR3 DNA is TGCAGTGCTAGAGAGGATGGGAATACTGAAGCTTTCTTT. The chain has TRBV20-1 and TRBJ1-1; D ambiguous. The CDR3 is made up of 13 amino acids. Germline loops: CDR1 DFQATT, CDR2 SNEGSKA (reference sequence). V dropped 0 bases and J dropped 5 bases, with 10 bases sitting between them.